This T cell receptor (beta chain) was recovered during a study of T cell responses to AZD1222 COVID-19 vaccine. General observations from the study: Females made up more of the donors, who were largely white British, and clonal diversity may have come out too low. The study reported that nearly half of spike-specific TCRs target unmutated variant regions. Spike-specific TCR breadth and depth were elevated following two AZD1222 doses. Among those given AZD1222, only 5 to 7 were seropositive at baseline.

In the case of this clone: Its specificity is unknown.

The V end lost 3 bases, the J end lost 0 bases, and 6 bases lay between the germline ends. CDR1 is SGHVS, CDR2 FQNEAQ, per germline. This CDR3 is 14 amino acids long. Sequenced by immunoSEQ multiplex PCR; TCRdb stores in-frame clones only, minus some. The sample includes about 140,000 clones, 90% to 95% seen only once; the top ten take 9% to 15%. V and J are TRBV7-8 and TRBJ2-1; D is unclear. The TCR was taken from an adult who had recovered from COVID-19. Material: peripheral blood, obtained after recovery from COVID-19. Here the CDR3 DNA reads TGTGCCAGCAGCTTTGGTAGCTCCTACAATGAGCAGTTCTTC. This codes for CASSFGSSYNEQFF.